These T cell receptor beta chains were read from a single sample in a study of beta chain features in type 1 diabetes. The table came from immunoSEQ multiplex PCR; TCRdb's copy has only in-frame clones and leaves some out. The data show approximately 600,000 clones, roughly 12% seen once. The sequenced sample consisted of naive CD4+ T cells from blood. The receptors derive from a man between 25 and 39 years old with type 1 diabetes. Both conserved end residues are part of each CDR3. Each record gives: CDR3 length, clone size, D gene, V gene, J gene, CDR3 DNA, CDR3 protein. The D gene is left open where the match is weak. Clone size is stated in some rows and not others, as once, few, many or a class when expanded.

>14|-|TRBD1|TRBV7-9|TRBJ2-7
TGTGCCAGCAGCTTAGGACAGGGGAACTACGAGCAGTACTTC
CASSLGQGNYEQYF
>14|few|-|TRBV15|TRBJ2-7
TGTGCCACCAGCAGAGATCGGGGTCTGGGTGAGCAGTACTTC
CATSRDRGLGEQYF
>11|few|-|TRBV5-1|TRBJ2-7
TGCGCCAGCAGCGATGGCCCGAGGCAGTACTTC
CASSDGPRQYF
>15|-|-|TRBV4-1|TRBJ2-7
TGCGCCAGCAGCCCACAGGGTCGTGTCTCCTACGAGCAGTACTTC
CASSPQGRVSYEQYF
>15|-|TRBD1|TRBV13|TRBJ1-4
TGTGCCAGCAGCTTACGTCAGGGGGAAGGTGAAAAACTGTTTTTT
CASSLRQGEGEKLFF
>14|few|-|TRBV13|TRBJ1-1
TGTGCCAGCAGCCAGGGGATGGGGAACACTGAAGCTTTCTTT
CASSQGMGNTEAFF
>14|-|TRBD2|TRBV30|TRBJ2-1
TGTGCCTGGAGTCGGACTAGCGTCAACAATGAGCAGTTCTTC
CAWSRTSVNNEQFF
>14|few|TRBD1|TRBV6-5|TRBJ1-1
TGTGCCAGCAGTTCCGGGACAGCGAACACTGAAGCTTTCTTT
CASSSGTANTEAFF
>17|-|-|TRBV21-1|TRBJ2-3
TGTGCCAGCAGCAATTGGAGTCGAACGGCCAGCACAGATACGCAGTATTTT
CASSNWSRTASTDTQYF
>13|few|-|TRBV5-4|TRBJ2-3
TGTGCCAGCAGCGTGCGTGGGACAGATACGCAGTATTTT
CASSVRGTDTQYF